The rows below give T cell receptor beta chains drawn from one sample of a study of blood T cell repertoires in COVID-19. The assay was immunoSEQ multiplex PCR, and TCRdb's table has in-frame clones only and misses some. This table has 55,000 to 75,000 clones, about 83% appearing once. Sequenced: peripheral blood. These TCRs come from a human donor in a cohort sampled during active COVID-19. CDR3s include the opening cysteine and the closing phenylalanine or tryptophan. The order of the fields is CDR3 DNA, CDR3 protein, V gene, J gene, clone size, D gene. The D gene is left open where the match is weak. Size tells how often a clone was seen (once, few, many) or the class of an expanded clone, and some rows leave it out.

TGTGCCAGCAGTGACCCGGGAAATGAGCAGTTCTTC	CASSDPGNEQFF	TRBV2	TRBJ2-1	-	-
TGTGCCAGCAGTCCCGGGACTAGCGGGACGTACTTC	CASSPGTSGTYF	TRBV28	TRBJ2-7	-	TRBD2
TGTGCCAGCAGCCGCGGGGGCTCGGAGACCCAGTACTTC	CASSRGGSETQYF	TRBV3-1/TRBV3-2	TRBJ2-5	-	-
TGTGCCTGGAGGTGGGCCATGAACACTGAAGCTTTCTTT	CAWRWAMNTEAFF	TRBV30	TRBJ1-1	few	-
TGTGCCAGCAGTGAAGTCAGCAGGGGCTACGAGCAGTACTTC	CASSEVSRGYEQYF	TRBV6-1	TRBJ2-7	-	-
TGTGCCACCAGCAGAAGAAAACCTGCAGGGTACAATGAGCAGTTCTTC	CATSRRKPAGYNEQFF	TRBV15	TRBJ2-1	-	-
TGCGCCAGCAGCTTGCCCTCCCAAGAGACCCAGTACTTC	CASSLPSQETQYF	TRBV5-1	TRBJ2-5	-	-
TGTGCCAGCAGCTTAGCGCGGGGTCCGAAGGAGACCCAGTACTTC	CASSLARGPKETQYF	TRBV7-9	TRBJ2-5	-	-
TGTGCCAGCAGCTTAAGAGATGAGCAGTTCTTC	CASSLRDEQFF	TRBV5-5	TRBJ2-1	-	-
TGTGCCAGCAGCCAAGGGTTCTATCCGACAGGGAGTAATGAAAAACTGTTTTTT	CASSQGFYPTGSNEKLFF	TRBV4-2	TRBJ1-4	many	TRBD1
TGTGCCAGCAGCTTGGCCTTTCAGGGGTGGTCCGAGACCCAGTACTTC	CASSLAFQGWSETQYF	TRBV5-5	TRBJ2-5	-	-
TGTGCCAGCAGCCAAGGCGGGGGGGGTGGAGAAGCTTTCTTT	CASSQGGGGGEAFF	TRBV3-1/TRBV3-2	TRBJ1-1	-	-
TGTGCCAGCAACTATGGAGGGAGTGGAGGTACGCAGTATTTT	CASNYGGSGGTQYF	TRBV11-2	TRBJ2-3	-	-
TGTGCCAGCAGCCAACCCCGACAGGGAGATACGCAGTATTTT	CASSQPRQGDTQYF	TRBV3-1/TRBV3-2	TRBJ2-3	once	TRBD1
TGTGCCAGCAGCTTAGATCTGTTAGGGGCCGGGGAGCTGTTTTTT	CASSLDLLGAGELFF	TRBV11-2	TRBJ2-2	-	-
TGTGCCAGCAGTTTTCGCGGGGGAGGCTACACCTTC	CASSFRGGGYTF	TRBV28	TRBJ1-2	-	-
TGTGCCAGCAGCTTAACGGGCGAGGCTAGCGGGAGGGATGAGCAGTTCTTC	CASSLTGEASGRDEQFF	TRBV11-2	TRBJ2-1	-	TRBD2
TGTGCCAGCAGCTCGACTAGCGCTAACACCGGGGAGCTGTTTTTT	CASSSTSANTGELFF	TRBV28	TRBJ2-2	few	TRBD2
TGTGCCAGCAGTGAGCCCAGCGGGAGGGCTACGCAGTACTTC	CASSEPSGRATQYF	TRBV2	TRBJ2-7	-	TRBD2
TGTGCCAGCAGCTGGACAGGGGGCAGGGAGACCCAGTACTTC	CASSWTGGRETQYF	TRBV7-8	TRBJ2-5	-	TRBD1
TGTGCCAGCAGCGACCTCGCCTCAGGGGGCTCAGATACGCAGTATTTT	CASSDLASGGSDTQYF	TRBV2	TRBJ2-3	-	TRBD1
TGTGCCAGCAGTGAACTTCGCAGTCCGGGACAGGGAGAGGAGACCCAGTACTTC	CASSELRSPGQGEETQYF	TRBV25-1	TRBJ2-5	-	TRBD1
TGTGCCAGCAGTTTAGGAACAGGCAAGTACTTC	CASSLGTGKYF	TRBV12-3/TRBV12-4	TRBJ2-7	once	-
TGTGCCAGTAGCCCCGCGGGAAGCTCCTATAATTCACCCCTCCACTTT	CASSPAGSSYNSPLHF	TRBV19	TRBJ1-6	-	-
TGTGCCAGCAGTTTAAGCTACGGGGGGCTTATCCACTTT	CASSLSYGGLIHF	TRBV27	TRBJ1-6	-	-
TGTGCCAGCAGTACTAGCGGGGGGGCTTACGAGCAGTACTTC	CASSTSGGAYEQYF	TRBV2	TRBJ2-7	-	TRBD2
TGTGCCAGCAGCGTAGGGTACAGCGGGAGGATCGGGGAGCAGTACTTC	CASSVGYSGRIGEQYF	TRBV9	TRBJ2-7	-	TRBD2
TGCAGTGCTAGTGGGGACACTAGGTTCTATGGCTACACCTTC	CSASGDTRFYGYTF	TRBV20-1	TRBJ1-2	-	-
TGTGCCAGCAGCCCTTTGACTAGCGGGAGATGGGGATACGAGCAGTACTTC	CASSPLTSGRWGYEQYF	TRBV5-8	TRBJ2-7	-	TRBD2
TGTGCCAGCAGCTTTTCTAGCGGGGGAGCGACGCAGTATTTT	CASSFSSGGATQYF	TRBV7-2	TRBJ2-3	-	TRBD2
TGTGCCAGCAGCTTAGATCTGGCGGGGGGCCCCGGGGAGCTGTTTTTT	CASSLDLAGGPGELFF	TRBV11-2	TRBJ2-2	-	TRBD2
TGCAGCGTTGAGGAGGGGTGGGAGCTGTTTTTT	CSVEEGWELFF	TRBV29-1	TRBJ2-2	-	-
TGTGCCAGCAGCCAAGCCTCACGGGGGGGCCGCAGCGAGCAGTACTTC	CASSQASRGGRSEQYF	TRBV3-1/TRBV3-2	TRBJ2-7	-	TRBD2
TGTGCCAGCAGCCCATGGGCTAGCGTTGGAGATACGCAGTATTTT	CASSPWASVGDTQYF	TRBV3-1/TRBV3-2	TRBJ2-3	many	-
TGCGCCAGCACCCGGAACGAGGCAAGCACAGATACGCAGTATTTT	CASTRNEASTDTQYF	TRBV5-1	TRBJ2-3	-	-
TGTGCCAGCAGCTTAAGTACACAGGGGGGACAAGAGACCCAGTACTTC	CASSLSTQGGQETQYF	TRBV5-8	TRBJ2-5	-	TRBD1
TGTGCCAGCAGCCTCCATCCTAGCGGGAGAGCTAGTGAGCAGTACTTC	CASSLHPSGRASEQYF	TRBV11-2	TRBJ2-7	-	TRBD2
TGTGCCAGCAGCTCATACCAGACAACGGGAGGGCGGGAGCAGTACTTC	CASSSYQTTGGREQYF	TRBV5-4	TRBJ2-7	-	TRBD2
TGTGCCAGCAGTTTAACGACAGGGTTAATCCACGAGCAGTACTTC	CASSLTTGLIHEQYF	TRBV28	TRBJ2-7	-	TRBD1
TGTGCCAGCAGTCCCAACAGGGACCAAGAGACCCAGTACTTC	CASSPNRDQETQYF	TRBV28	TRBJ2-5	-	-
TGTGCCAGCAGCTTGGGTCGGCTAGCTGCGCAGTACTTC	CASSLGRLAAQYF	TRBV5-6	TRBJ2-7	-	-
TGTGCCAGCAGCAAAGGGGTGAGCGGGGGGGACAACAATGAGCAGTTCTTC	CASSKGVSGGDNNEQFF	TRBV21-1	TRBJ2-1	-	-
TGCAGCGTTGAAGTTCAGACTAGCGCTGGCACAGATACGCAGTATTTT	CSVEVQTSAGTDTQYF	TRBV29-1	TRBJ2-3	-	TRBD2
TGTGCCAGTACTGCGACAGTAAACACTGAAGCTTTCTTT	CASTATVNTEAFF	TRBV19	TRBJ1-1	-	-
TGTGCCAGCAGCTACGACACGAACAATGAGCAGTTCTTC	CASSYDTNNEQFF	TRBV7-9	TRBJ2-1	-	-
TGTGCCTGGAGTGTCCAGGGAGGAGGCTACACCTTC	CAWSVQGGGYTF	TRBV30	TRBJ1-2	-	-
TGCGCCAGCAGTGAGGTCAGGGAGGATGGCTACACCTTC	CASSEVREDGYTF	TRBV10-2	TRBJ1-2	-	-
TGTGCCAGCAGCCAGGGACAGGGGGCAAACATTCAGTACTTC	CASSQGQGANIQYF	TRBV5-4	TRBJ2-4	-	TRBD1
TGTGCCAGCAGCCAAGATCTAACAGGGCCCATGAACACTGAAGCTTTCTTT	CASSQDLTGPMNTEAFF	TRBV3-1/TRBV3-2	TRBJ1-1	once	-
TGTGCCACCAGTGACCCGGGACAGGGGAGCTATGGCTACACCTTC	CATSDPGQGSYGYTF	TRBV24-1	TRBJ1-2	-	TRBD1
TGTGCCAGCAGCTTAGATCGAGGCACAGATACGCAGTATTTT	CASSLDRGTDTQYF	TRBV11-2	TRBJ2-3	-	-
TGTGCCAGCACCCTTAGTGGAGCGCCTTACAATGAGCAGTTCTTC	CASTLSGAPYNEQFF	TRBV7-9	TRBJ2-1	-	-
TGTGCCAGCAGTTCCCACACTAGCGGGAGGGATGAGCAGTTCTTC	CASSSHTSGRDEQFF	TRBV6-6	TRBJ2-1	-	TRBD2
TGTGCCAGCAGCACGGGACAGGCTAATGAAAAACTGTTTTTT	CASSTGQANEKLFF	TRBV7-9	TRBJ1-4	-	TRBD1
TGTGCCTGGAGTCCCGGGACTAGCGGGGTCGAGACCCAGTACTTC	CAWSPGTSGVETQYF	TRBV30	TRBJ2-5	-	TRBD2
TGTGCCAGCAGCTTAGCGTTCGGTGAAAAACTGTTTTTT	CASSLAFGEKLFF	TRBV7-2	TRBJ1-4	once	-
TGTGCCAGCAGCCTTACCGGGACAGGGAACGGCGAGCAGTACTTC	CASSLTGTGNGEQYF	TRBV7-2	TRBJ2-7	-	TRBD1
TGTGCCAGCAGCTCACTCACTAGCGGCACAGATACGCAGTATTTT	CASSSLTSGTDTQYF	TRBV9	TRBJ2-3	once	TRBD2
TGTGCCAGCACCCGCCAGATCTCGTCCCAAGAGACCCAGTACTTC	CASTRQISSQETQYF	TRBV9	TRBJ2-5	-	-